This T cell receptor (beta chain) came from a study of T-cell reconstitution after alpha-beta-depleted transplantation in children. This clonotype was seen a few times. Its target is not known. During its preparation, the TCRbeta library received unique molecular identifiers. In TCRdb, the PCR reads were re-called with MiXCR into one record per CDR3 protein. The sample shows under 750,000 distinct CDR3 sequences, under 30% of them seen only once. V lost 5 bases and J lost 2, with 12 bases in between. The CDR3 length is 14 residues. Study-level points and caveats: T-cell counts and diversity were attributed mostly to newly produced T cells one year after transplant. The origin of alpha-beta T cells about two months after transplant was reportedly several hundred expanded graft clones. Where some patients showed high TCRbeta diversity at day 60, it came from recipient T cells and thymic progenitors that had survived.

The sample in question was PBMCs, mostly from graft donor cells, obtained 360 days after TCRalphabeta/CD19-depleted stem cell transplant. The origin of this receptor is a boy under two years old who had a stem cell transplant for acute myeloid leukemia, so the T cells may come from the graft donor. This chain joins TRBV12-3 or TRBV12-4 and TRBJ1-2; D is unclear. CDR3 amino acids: CASSSSLGNYGYTF. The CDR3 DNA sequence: TGTGCCAGCAGTAGCTCGCTGGGCAACTATGGCTACACCTTC.